This TCR beta chain was identified during a study of PD-L1 blockade in urothelial cancer (dated by TCRdb to 2017 to 2019). About the study as a whole: Therapy was started at some point between 2014 and 2016 for all patients, and atezolizumab 1,200 mg was administered intravenously every 3 weeks. About 90% of the roughly 29 patients were identified as males with urothelial cancer of bladder origin, and a prior smoking history was reported by 18 of 29 patients. Patients had an ECOG performance status of 0 or 1 and had received between 0 and 3 prior chemotherapy regimens. Blood samples were analyzed at 3 weeks after treatment start (second dose) and at 6 weeks after treatment start. A median of around 150,000 T cells and tens of thousands of unique TCRs was obtained from blood samples, and a median clonality of roughly 0.082 was observed. The study, an exploratory multi-omic analysis, examined somatic, immune and clinical correlates of response to PD-L1 blockade with atezolizumab in urothelial cancer. TCR sequencing covered pretreatment tumor samples and matched, serially collected peripheral blood taken before and after atezolizumab treatment. Durable clinical benefit was defined as progression-free survival longer than 6 months, and TCR features were also tested against progression-free and overall survival. In the same patients, pretreatment tumors underwent whole exome sequencing and RNA sequencing in addition to TCR sequencing. Roughly 10 patients reached durable clinical benefit, while 15 to 25 patients did not. Pretreatment blood TCR-seq was available for 30 or so patients, at least one posttreatment blood collection was obtained for 25 or so patients, and tumor TCR-seq was available for 25 or so patients.

The CDR3 measures 13 amino acids from cysteine to phenylalanine. The CDR3 DNA has 39 bases and is translated from base 1. Ends trimmed: V by 4 bases, J by 5 bases; bases unmatched to a gene: 5. The germline V gene specifies SGHNT as CDR1 and YENEEA as CDR2. Sample time point, as interpreted from the label and publication: pretreatment peripheral blood. The cohort comprised around 31 patients with locally advanced or metastatic urothelial carcinoma treated at Memorial Sloan Kettering on a trial protocol. Peripheral blood mononuclear cells were collected pretreatment and during treatment, at between 1 and 8 total time points per patient. The Qiagen DNeasy Blood extraction kit was used to purify genomic DNA from total PBMCs and tumor samples. PBMCs were collected pretreatment and during treatment, and were isolated and stored as previously described. Each PCR received spiked-in synthetic TCR analog templates so that absolute template abundance could be estimated from read counts. Using the immunoSEQ assay, TCRbeta CDR3 regions were amplified from genomic DNA with bias-controlled V and J gene primers. Sequencing of rearranged TCRbeta segments was performed at approximately 20X coverage. On the authors' methods: Clustering was used to correct sequencing errors, and CDR3s were annotated against IMGT so that V, D and J genes could be assigned. Only productive TCRbeta rearrangements were used in downstream analyses, excluding out-of-frame or stop-codon sequences. Clonality was calculated as one minus the Shannon entropy normalized by the log of the number of unique productive sequences. Clones differing between time points or between blood and tumor were identified using Fisher's exact test with Benjamini-Hochberg correction, with an adjusted p below 0.01 applied as the threshold. TCRdb provides this immuneACCESS table in a form limited to in-frame rearrangements. Some clones are lacking; in checked studies, under half of them reflect an unresolved V gene, and why the rest are absent is not known. The V and J calls and clone size come from that table; D and trimming were worked out from the DNA. The sample includes about 72,000 clones, with approximately 83% observed a single time. The ten most abundant clones make up just under 15% of the sample.

Findings and caveats that apply to the study as a whole: Improved progression-free and overall survival was found to be associated with pretreatment peripheral blood TCR clonality below the median. Because the sample size was small (n ≈ 27) and many exploratory analyses were performed, the results are intended to be hypothesis-generating. At 3 weeks after the start of treatment, tumor-associated TCR clones in peripheral blood had expanded more in patients with durable benefit (n of about 20, p = 0.022).

As regards this clone: There is no known antigen for this receptor. Per-base quality was not reported, and no clone a single base away is much larger than it.

The rearranged chain carries TRBV11-3 and TRBJ2-7; TRBD2 aligns with 7 central bases. The sequences come from PBMCs, collected around atezolizumab (anti-PD-L1) treatment. This TCR was sampled from a man between 60 and 75 years old with urothelial cancer. CDR3 reads: CASSSLRGDEQYF. The bases read TGTGCCAGCAGCTCCCTTCGGGGGGACGAGCAGTACTTC.